These 23 T cell receptor beta chains were sequenced from one sample in a study of T cell clones after liver transplantation. TCRdb keeps only in-frame clones here, not all; method: immunoSEQ multiplex PCR. The data hold tens of thousands of clones, with 71% observed a single time. The sample in question was CD4+ T cells from blood, obtained before liver transplant. The receptors shown here come from a human donor who received a liver transplant.

In its sample, this clone is medium-sized. CDR3 region: CSVGRGQDEQYF. DNA of the CDR3: TGCAGCGTTGGGAGGGGGCAGGACGAGCAGTACTTC. The chain employs TRBV29-1 and TRBJ2-7; a weak D match, TRBD1 (7 bases). V shed 4 bases and J shed 5 bases, with 12 bases lying between them. Germline CDR1 and CDR2: SQVTM and ANQGSEA. The CDR3 extends over 12 amino acids.

The chain is built from TRBV18 and TRBJ1-1, with D tentatively TRBD1 (6 bases). Deletions cut 1 base from V and 4 bases from J, with 13 bases between. The CDR3 sequence is 15 residues long. Germline V gene data show CDR1 as KGHSH and CDR2 as LQKENI. The CDR3 nucleotides read TGTGCCAGCTCACCACTCGAACAGGGCATCACTGAAGCTTTCTTT. Amino acids: CASSPLEQGITEAFF.

The chain recombines TRBV4-1 with TRBJ1-2, with 7 bases lining up with TRBD1. Germline-derived CDR1 and CDR2 are MGHRA and YSYEKL. The J segment lost 1 base and the V segment lost 1 base, leaving 6 bases of the junction unmatched. The CDR3 runs to 16 residues. CDR3 sequence: CASSQGQGGVNYGYTF. In DNA form, the CDR3 reads TGCGCCAGCAGCCAAGGTCAGGGGGGAGTTAACTATGGCTACACCTTC.

The chain joins TRBV10-3 to TRBJ2-7; TRBD1 matches at 7 bases. Germline V lookup: CDR1 ENHRY, CDR2 SYGVKD. The CDR3 spans 12 residues. The V segment lost 5 bases and the J segment 5 bases; nucleotides outside the gene matches: 3. The chain's CDR3 is CAISLTGDEQYF. The CDR3 nucleotides are TGTGCCATCAGTCTTACAGGGGACGAGCAGTACTTC.

The chain carries TRBV19 and TRBJ2-2, with D possibly TRBD2 on 5 matching bases. The CDR3 runs to 14 residues. Looked up from germline, CDR1 is LNHDA and CDR2 is SQIVND (reference sequence). V was trimmed by 5 bases and J by 7 bases, leaving 14 bases between them. This CDR3 reads CASSPREGLGELFF. The CDR3 DNA reads as TGTGCCAGTAGTCCGAGGGAAGGTCTCGGGGAGCTGTTTTTT.

The chain joins TRBV23-1 to TRBJ1-5; D might be TRBD1 (6 bases). TRBV23-1 is labeled an ORF, and its function is uncertain. Deletions cut 0 bases from V and 6 bases from J, with 15 bases between. The CDR3 runs 16 residues. CDR3 nucleotides: TGCGCCAGCAGTCAATCTGTACAGGGCGAGACTCAGCCCCAGCATTTT. This translates into CASSQSVQGETQPQHF.

The chain uses TRBV5-1 and TRBJ1-2; TRBD1 matches at 8 bases. Germline V gene lookup returns CDR1 SGHRS and CDR2 YFSETQ. The CDR3 runs 14 residues. J lost 3 bases, V lost 4 bases, and 5 bases had no gene match. In DNA, the CDR3 is TGCGCCAGCAGCCCCGGACAGGGTTACTATGGCTACACCTTC. As protein: CASSPGQGYYGYTF.

The chain links TRBV6-6 to TRBJ1-5; possibly TRBD1 for D (6 bases). The V gene's germline CDR1 is MNHNY and CDR2 SVGAGI (reference sequence). Deletions cut 5 bases from V and 4 bases from J, with 15 bases between. CDR3 length: 15 amino acids. CDR3 protein: CASSDTGKGNQPQHF. CDR3 bases: TGTGCCAGCAGTGATACAGGGAAGGGGAATCAGCCCCAGCATTTT.

The V gene is TRBV6-1, the J gene TRBJ1-1; no clear D gene. CDR3 length: 12 residues. Trimming removed 7 bases at V and 8 bases at J, with 14 bases between. CDR1 and CDR2 from the germline V gene are MNHNS and SASEGT. The CDR3 protein is CASTMGEGEAFF. The CDR3 bases are TGTGCCAGCACCATGGGAGAGGGAGAAGCTTTCTTT.

J is TRBJ2-7 and V is TRBV25-1, with 9 nucleotides matching TRBD1. Germline V gene data show CDR1 as MGHDK and CDR2 as SYGVNS. The CDR3 runs 13 residues. The V gene end was trimmed by 5 bases and the J gene end by 5 bases; junction bases not matched to a gene: 4. The CDR3 is CASSNTGGNEQYF. CDR3 in DNA: TGTGCCAGCAGTAATACAGGGGGCAACGAGCAGTACTTC.

This clone was counted between two and nine times. The rearrangement joins TRBV7-9 to TRBJ2-1; possibly TRBD1 for D (5 bases). The germline V gene encodes CDR1 SEHNR and CDR2 FQNEAQ (reference sequence). The CDR3 sequence is 13 residues long. The V end was cut by 6 bases, the J end by 7 bases, with 13 bases between. CDR3 protein: CASSYSTANEQFF. The DNA for the CDR3 is TGTGCCAGCAGTTACTCGACAGCAAATGAGCAGTTCTTC.

V gene TRBV19 combines with J gene TRBJ1-5; D remains unclear. CDR1 is LNHDA and CDR2 is SQIVND in the germline V gene (reference sequence). The CDR3 consists of 16 residues. The ends were cut back, 3 bases at V and 0 bases at J, with 12 bases in the middle. This CDR3 is CASSIVSLSSNQPQHF. The CDR3 DNA is TGTGCCAGTAGTATTGTGTCCCTATCTAGCAATCAGCCCCAGCATTTT.

The chain couples TRBV28 to TRBJ1-2, with TRBD1 matching 7 bases. Germline-derived CDR1 and CDR2 are MDHEN and SYDVKM. V was clipped by 7 bases and J by 8 bases; unmatched bases: 13. There are 14 residues in the CDR3. CDR3 protein: CASTDRAPPGGYTF. The CDR3 coding sequence is TGTGCCAGCACCGACAGGGCCCCACCAGGGGGCTACACCTTC.

The gene calls are TRBV5-6 and TRBJ1-2; a possible D gene is TRBD1 (5 bases). The CDR3 sequence is 14 residues long. CDR1 and CDR2 (germline): SGHDT, YYEEEE. The ends were cut back, 6 bases at V and 0 bases at J, with 12 bases in the middle. The CDR3: CASNAAGPNYGYTF. DNA for the CDR3: TGTGCCAGCAACGCCGCGGGGCCTAACTATGGCTACACCTTC.

The J gene is TRBJ1-2, the V gene TRBV6-5; 7 nucleotides match TRBD1. J gave up 4 bases and V 4 bases, and 3 bases lay outside the gene matches. The germline V gene has CDR1 MNHEY and CDR2 SVGAGI. The CDR3 consists of 13 residues. The CDR3 DNA reads as TGTGCCAGCAGTTTCGCAGGGGGCTATGGCTACACCTTC. This translates into CASSFAGGYGYTF.

The chain is built from TRBV5-4 and TRBJ2-7; D may be TRBD1 (5 bases). Germline CDR1 SGHNT, CDR2 YYREEE (reference sequence). The CDR3 has 17 amino acids. Trimming shortened V by 6 bases and J by 3 bases, and 25 bases separated the two germline ends. The CDR3 bases are TGTGCCAGCACCAAAGGCCAGGGCTTAGACTCCAGCTACGAGCAGTACTTC. The encoded protein is CASTKGQGLDSSYEQYF.

The V call is TRBV7-8, the J call TRBJ1-6; tentatively, D is TRBD1 (6 bases). From germline, CDR1 is SGHVS and CDR2 FQNEAQ. The CDR3 totals 15 residues. The V gene lost 1 base and the J gene lost 9 bases, with 13 bases spanning the gap. The CDR3 DNA sequence: TGTGCCAGCAGCTTAGAGGACAGAAGAGTTTCACCCCTCCACTTT. It yields the protein CASSLEDRRVSPLHF.

The rearrangement links TRBV5-1 to TRBJ2-1; TRBD1 matches 11 bases. CDR3 length: 15 amino acids. J lost 6 bases, V lost 3 bases, and 5 bases had no gene match. Germline loops: CDR1 SGHRS, CDR2 YFSETQ. In DNA, the CDR3 is TGCGCCAGCAGCTCTGGACAGGGGGCTGGCAATGAGCAGTTCTTC. Translating gives CASSSGQGAGNEQFF.

This clone was observed a few times. The chain is built from TRBV29-1 and TRBJ2-2, with 10 bases lining up with TRBD2. CDR1 is SQVTM, CDR2 ANQGSEA, per germline. This CDR3 comprises 14 residues. V gave up 7 bases and J gave up 7 bases; unmatched junction bases: 9. For the CDR3, the DNA is TGCAGCGCCATAGCGGGGGGCATGGTCGGGGAGCTGTTTTTT. It is translated as CSAIAGGMVGELFF.

This chain connects TRBV6-4 to TRBJ1-1; 10 bases are a match to TRBD1. Germline CDR1 and CDR2: MRHNA and SNTAGT. This CDR3 has 16 residues. With V trimmed by 6 bases and J by 7 bases, 14 bases remained unmatched. CDR3 in amino acids: CASRKEGQGRHDEAFF. The DNA of the CDR3 is TGTGCCAGCAGGAAGGAGGGACAGGGGAGGCATGATGAAGCTTTCTTT.

The chain employs TRBV6-6 and TRBJ1-6; the D is unclear. With 1 base removed from V and 9 bases from J, the gap between germline ends came to 13 bases. The CDR3 contains 15 residues. CDR1 and CDR2 from the germline V gene are MNHNY and SVGAGI (reference sequence). The CDR3 region has the DNA TGTGCCAGCAGTTACTGGGCCCCCGGAGGTTCACCCCTCCACTTT. It encodes CASSYWAPGGSPLHF.

J is TRBJ2-1 and V is TRBV23-1; D call uncertain. TRBV23-1 is noted as an ORF with a role that remains uncertain. CDR3 size: 16 residues. V lost 2 bases and J 1 base, leaving 12 bases between the germline ends. CDR3 DNA sequence: TGCGCCAGCAGTCAAAAAACAACCGCTTCCTACAATGAGCAGTTCTTC. Encoded protein: CASSQKTTASYNEQFF.

The chain links TRBV28 to TRBJ1-6, with D hard to call. Between the trimmed V and J ends, which lost 2 bases and 10 bases, there was a span of 12 bases. Looked up from germline, CDR1 is MDHEN and CDR2 is SYDVKM. The CDR3 runs 14 residues. CDR3 DNA: TGTGCCAGCAGTTTAGGGAGGTTCGGATCACCCCTCCACTTT. It translates to CASSLGRFGSPLHF.